These 15 T cell receptor beta chains came from one sample sequenced in a study of T cell changes during pregnancy in multiple sclerosis. Data came from immunoSEQ multiplex PCR; TCRdb stores just in-frame clones and leaves some out. This table has fewer than 30,000 clones, approximately 92% appearing once. The source was CD8+ T cells from peripheral blood mononuclear cells, collected in the second trimester of pregnancy. The origin of the receptors is a female donor with multiple sclerosis, enrolled in a pregnancy study.

The chain combines TRBV5-1 with TRBJ2-1, with D hard to call. CDR3 length equals 11 residues. Germline V lookup: CDR1 SGHRS, CDR2 YFSETQ. Between the trimmed V and J ends, which lost 0 bases and 7 bases, there was a span of 2 bases. The DNA for the CDR3 is TGCGCCAGCAGCTTGGCTAATGAGCAGTTCTTC. Its translation: CASSLANEQFF.

CDR3 loop: CASSLEYSAEAFF. Here the CDR3 DNA reads TGTGCCAGCAGCTTAGAGTATAGCGCTGAAGCTTTCTTT. The J gene is TRBJ1-1, the V gene TRBV7-8; D uncertain. Germline CDR1 and CDR2: SGHVS and FQNEAQ. The CDR3 totals 13 residues. Trimming stripped 1 base from V and 6 bases from J, with 9 bases between. The full variable domain, completed using reference TRBV7-8 and TRBJ1-1, is GAGVSQSPRYKVAKRGQDVALRCDPISGHVSLFWYQQALGQGPEFLTYFQNEAQLDKSGLPSDRFFAERPEGSVSTLKIQRTQQEDSAVYLCASSLEYSAEAFFGQGTRLTVV.

The CDR3 protein is CASPGGANYGYTF. The CDR3, as DNA: TGTGCCAGCCCAGGGGGAGCTAACTATGGCTACACCTTC. The chain has TRBV2 and TRBJ1-2; 7 bases match TRBD1. The CDR3 runs to 13 residues. Germline CDR1 SNHLY, CDR2 FYNNEI. The ends lost 8 bases at V and 0 bases at J; junction bases unmatched: 3. The entire variable domain, with the rest obtained from reference TRBV2 and TRBJ1-2, is as follows: EPEVTQTPSHQVTQMGQEVILRCVPISNHLYFYWYRQILGQKVEFLVSFYNNEISEKSEIFDDQFSVERPDGSNFTLKIRSTKLEDSAMYFCASPGGANYGYTFGSGTRLTVV.

The rearrangement links TRBV28 to TRBJ2-7; tentative D call: TRBD2 (6 bases). The V and J ends lost 8 bases and 4 bases respectively, with 24 bases between them. The CDR3 has 16 amino acids. Germline assignment: CDR1 MDHEN and CDR2 SYDVKM. The CDR3 DNA sequence: TGTGCCAGCCTACCGGATCGGAGGGAAGCCACTTACGAGCAGTACTTC. This sequence encodes CASLPDRREATYEQYF.

CDR3 coding DNA: TGTGCCAGCGAGCTTGAGCCGAGCTCCTACAATGAGCAGTTCTTC. Its translation is CASELEPSSYNEQFF. The chain combines TRBV2 with TRBJ2-1; D unresolved. Germline V CDR1 and CDR2: SNHLY, FYNNEI. The CDR3 runs to 15 residues. V gave up 8 bases and J gave up 0 bases, with 14 bases separating them.

The chain is built from TRBV1 and TRBJ2-7; the table's D call, TRBD2, was not checked against the DNA. TRBV1 is an annotated pseudogene. CDR3 length: 12 residues. CDR3 bases: TGCACCAGCAGCCTCTTCTCCTACGAGCAGTACTTC. This codes for CTSSLFSYEQYF.

This chain joins TRBV19 and TRBJ1-1; tentative D call: TRBD1 (6 bases). CDR3 length: 14 amino acids. V was shortened by 2 bases and J by 5 bases, with 12 bases between the two germline ends. CDR1 is LNHDA and CDR2 is SQIVND in the germline V gene (reference sequence). CDR3 bases: TGTGCCAGTAGTATATCTACAGGGACGACTGAAGCTTTCTTT. This encodes CASSISTGTTEAFF. Full variable domain (outside the CDR3, taken from reference TRBV19 and TRBJ1-1): DGGITQSPKYLFRKEGQNVTLSCEQNLNHDAMYWYRQDPGQGLRLIYYSQIVNDFQKGDIAEGYSVSREKKESFPLTVTSAQKNPTAFYLCASSISTGTTEAFFGQGTRLTVV.

The J gene is TRBJ1-2, the V gene TRBV4-3; TRBD1 is a possible D gene (6 bases). CDR3 length: 15 residues. Trimming took off 1 base at V and 2 bases at J, with 11 bases between the two ends. The V gene's germline CDR1 is LGHNA and CDR2 YSLEER. CDR3 sequence: CASSQGRDINYGYTF. The CDR3 region has the DNA TGCGCCAGCAGCCAAGGCCGGGACATCAACTATGGCTACACCTTC.

The chain recombines TRBV9 with TRBJ1-3; D call uncertain. The CDR3 consists of 13 residues. The germline CDR1 and CDR2 sequences are SGDLS and YYNGEE. The V gene lost 0 bases and the J gene lost 4 bases, with 5 bases spanning the gap. The CDR3 coding sequence is TGTGCCAGCAGCGTAGGTCCGGGAAACACCATATATTTT. It yields the protein CASSVGPGNTIYF.

The genes are TRBV7-9 and TRBJ2-1, with a tentative D call TRBD2 (6 bases). The CDR3 has 15 residues. The germline V gene encodes CDR1 SEHNR and CDR2 FQNEAQ (reference sequence). Between the trimmed V and J ends, which lost 2 bases and 8 bases, there was a span of 16 bases. The CDR3 sequence is CASSLSIGGSDEQFF. The CDR3 coding sequence is TGTGCCAGCAGCTTATCGATTGGGGGGAGCGATGAGCAGTTCTTC.

This rearrangement joins TRBV6-4 to TRBJ2-1; 7 bases map to TRBD2. The CDR3 length is 16 residues. CDR1 is MRHNA and CDR2 is SNTAGT in the germline V gene. Losses at the gene ends were 6 bases for V and 0 bases for J; bases not matched to a gene: 8. CDR3: CASSPEGGSSYNEQFF. The CDR3, as DNA: TGTGCCAGCAGCCCCGAGGGAGGGAGCTCCTACAATGAGCAGTTCTTC.

The chain couples TRBV28 to TRBJ2-7; D is uncertain. CDR3 length equals 15 residues. Deletions cut 7 bases from V and 0 bases from J, with 16 bases between. Germline assignment: CDR1 MDHEN and CDR2 SYDVKM. The CDR3 bases are TGTGCCAGCATCTGGGCCCGCTCGAGCTCCTACGAGCAGTACTTC. Translation: CASIWARSSSYEQYF.

This clone has more than one count but fewer than ten. The V gene is TRBV29-1, the J gene TRBJ2-1; D uncertain. From germline, CDR1 is SQVTM and CDR2 ANQGSEA. Trimming pared 4 bases from V and 2 bases from J, leaving 9 bases between. The CDR3 is 13 residues long. The CDR3 nucleotides are TGCAGCGTTGTCTGGCAGACCTACAATGAGCAGTTCTTC. This translates into CSVVWQTYNEQFF.

CDR3 nucleotides: TGTGCCAGCAGCAGTCTCAGGGGACCCTACGAGCAGTACTTC. This encodes CASSSLRGPYEQYF. The V and J genes are TRBV6-1 and TRBJ2-7; tentative D call: TRBD1 (6 bases). Germline CDR1 reads MNHNS; CDR2 reads SASEGT. V lost 6 bases, J lost 2 bases, and 14 bases lay in between. This CDR3 comprises 14 residues.

V gene TRBV28 combines with J gene TRBJ1-1; TRBD1 might be the D (5 bases). Trimming removed 7 bases at V and 5 bases at J, with 17 bases between. In germline, CDR1 is MDHEN, CDR2 SYDVKM. The CDR3 is made up of 14 amino acids. As DNA, the CDR3 is TGTGCCAGCAATTTGGAGGGCGGGGGAACTGAAGCTTTCTTT. Translated: CASNLEGGGTEAFF. The full variable domain, its missing parts supplied by reference TRBV28 and TRBJ1-1, is DVKVTQSSRYLVKRTGEKVFLECVQDMDHENMFWYRQDPGLGLRLIYFSYDVKMKEKGDIPEGYSVSREKKERFSLILESASTNQTSMYLCASNLEGGGTEAFFGQGTRLTVV.